A selection of T cell receptor beta chains follows, all from one sample in a study of vaccination and CD4 T cells after COVID-19. TCRdb processed the PCR reads anew with MiXCR; each CDR3 protein has one entry. The data show about 16,000 distinct CDR3 sequences, with roughly 59% seen just once and 8% to 9.5% held by the top ten. No cognate antigen is known for these TCRs. The sample comprised CD4+ T cells from blood, cultured in vitro. Receptor source: a human donor who had recovered from COVID-19. The CDR3 runs from the conserved cysteine through the conserved F or W. The D gene is left open where the match is weak. Expanded clones are given a class, and other clones once, few, many or no size at all.

cdr3_aa | cdr3_nt | d_call | clone_size | j_call | v_call
CASSFKWDSTYEQYF | TGTGCCAGCAGCTTCAAGTGGGACAGCACCTACGAGCAGTACTTC | TRBD1 | once | TRBJ2-7 | TRBV5-5
CASSVREDTEAFF | TGTGCCAGCAGTGTAAGGGAGGACACTGAAGCTTTCTTT | - | few | TRBJ1-1 | TRBV6-1
CASSVGMVLAGANVLTF | TGTGCCAGCAGCGTAGGGATGGTATTAGCTGGGGCCAACGTCCTGACTTTC | - | - | TRBJ2-6 | TRBV9
CASSLYGQPTSPLHF | TGTGCCAGCAGTTTATATGGACAGCCAACCTCACCCCTCCACTTT | - | few | TRBJ1-6 | TRBV12-3/TRBV12-4
CASSSGLAGADTQYF | TGCGCCAGCAGCTCCGGACTAGCGGGAGCAGATACGCAGTATTTT | TRBD2 | few | TRBJ2-3 | TRBV5-1
CASSELGNQPQHF | TGTGCCAGCAGTGAACTCGGCAATCAGCCCCAGCATTTT | - | - | TRBJ1-5 | TRBV2
CASSGLPDYEQYF | TGCGCCAGCAGCGGACTACCGGACTACGAGCAGTACTTC | - | once | TRBJ2-7 | TRBV5-1
CASIRGGNTEAFF | TGTGCCAGCATCAGGGGGGGGAACACTGAAGCTTTCTTT | TRBD1 | - | TRBJ1-1 | TRBV25-1
CATSRGQVDGQPQHF | TGTGCCACCAGCCGGGGACAGGTGGACGGACAGCCCCAGCATTTT | TRBD1 | - | TRBJ1-5 | TRBV15
CSAKYQPQHF | TGCAGTGCTAAGTATCAGCCCCAGCATTTT | - | - | TRBJ1-5 | TRBV20-1
CASTVTSGSRNEQFF | TGTGCCAGCACCGTGACTAGCGGGAGTCGCAATGAGCAGTTCTTC | TRBD2 | - | TRBJ2-1 | TRBV12-3/TRBV12-4
CASSPGTGVVGYTF | TGTGCCAGCAGCCCCGGGACAGGGGTTGTTGGGTACACCTTC | TRBD1 | - | TRBJ1-2 | TRBV28
CASSYSGSMNTEAFF | TGTGCCAGCAGTTATAGTGGCAGCATGAACACTGAAGCTTTCTTT | - | - | TRBJ1-1 | TRBV6-5
CASSLGGQGLEEAFF | TGTGCCAGCAGCTTGGGGGGACAGGGTCTGGAGGAAGCTTTCTTT | TRBD1 | - | TRBJ1-1 | TRBV7-2
CASSLDPGTSGWANIQYF | TGCGCCAGCAGCTTGGATCCCGGGACTAGCGGGTGGGCAAACATTCAGTACTTC | TRBD2 | - | TRBJ2-4 | TRBV5-1
CAWRPSTDTQYF | TGTGCCTGGAGACCTAGCACAGATACGCAGTATTTT | - | - | TRBJ2-3 | TRBV30
CATSDMTGRGETQYF | TGTGCCACCAGCGACATGACAGGGAGGGGGGAGACCCAGTACTTC | - | - | TRBJ2-5 | TRBV24-1
CSARGIAGDSDTQYF | TGCAGTGCTAGAGGGATAGCGGGAGATAGTGATACGCAGTATTTT | TRBD2 | - | TRBJ2-3 | TRBV20-1
CATSDLAHGYTF | TGTGCCACCAGTGATCTGGCCCATGGCTACACCTTC | - | - | TRBJ1-2 | TRBV24-1
CASRPMGTQETQYF | TGTGCCAGCAGACCTATGGGGACCCAAGAGACCCAGTACTTC | - | - | TRBJ2-5 | TRBV12-3/TRBV12-4
CATSRDPGLNTEAFF | TGTGCCACCAGCAGAGATCCAGGGTTGAACACTGAAGCTTTCTTT | - | few | TRBJ1-1 | TRBV15
CASSLVRSSGTDTQYF | TGTGCCAGCAGCTTAGTTAGGTCTAGCGGCACAGATACGCAGTATTTT | - | - | TRBJ2-3 | TRBV7-2
CATSEVGQGAGTGELFF | TGTGCCACCAGTGAAGTGGGACAGGGGGCAGGAACCGGGGAGCTGTTTTTT | TRBD1 | few | TRBJ2-2 | TRBV24-1
CASRWRSGDGINIQYF | TGTGCCAGCAGGTGGAGGTCTGGGGACGGAATTAACATTCAGTACTTC | - | - | TRBJ2-4 | TRBV6-2/TRBV6-3
CASSFFTPGETQYF | TGTGCCAGCAGCTTTTTTACTCCGGGGGAGACCCAGTACTTC | - | - | TRBJ2-5 | TRBV11-1
CASRGDRGLSSNQPQHF | TGTGCCAGTAGGGGGGACAGGGGGCTAAGTAGCAATCAGCCCCAGCATTTT | TRBD1 | - | TRBJ1-5 | TRBV19
CSASFSARYNEQFF | TGCAGTGCTAGCTTTAGCGCTAGATACAATGAGCAGTTCTTC | - | - | TRBJ2-1 | TRBV20-1
CASSLGGPLEEQYF | TGTGCCAGCAGCTTAGGGGGCCCTCTAGAGGAGCAGTACTTC | - | - | TRBJ2-7 | TRBV7-9